These 6 T cell receptor beta chains came from one sample sequenced in a study of CD4 T cells in relation to SARS-CoV-2 and coronaviruses. Before the COVID-19 pandemic, during about 2010-2018, CD4+ T cells were taken from unexposed donors. CD4+ T cells were isolated from the cells after around eleven days of culture. What these receptors recognize is not known. The protocol was immunoSEQ multiplex PCR, while the TCRdb copy is restricted to in-frame clones and leaves out a portion. The sample includes 25,000 to 35,000 clones, roughly 78% of them seen just once. The sequenced material came from CD4+ T cells from PBMCs, cultured in vitro. Every receptor here comes from a human donor in good health.

J is TRBJ1-5 and V is TRBV19, with 7 bases lining up with TRBD1. Germline V lookup: CDR1 LNHDA, CDR2 SQIVND (reference sequence). Trimming removed 4 bases from V and 11 bases from J; junction bases left unmatched: 8. The CDR3 is 13 amino acids. Here the CDR3 DNA reads TGTGCCAGTAGTAGACAGGGAGGGGAGGCCCAGCATTTT. Translating it yields CASSRQGGEAQHF.

This chain joins TRBV30 and TRBJ2-7; the D call may be TRBD1 or TRBD2 (6 bases each). V was pared by 3 bases and J by 3 bases, with 21 bases between. CDR1 is GTSNPN, CDR2 SVGIG, per germline (reference sequence). The CDR3 spans 16 residues. The CDR3 sequence is CAWSGGLDPGIYEQYF. As DNA, the CDR3 is TGTGCCTGGAGCGGGGGCTTGGACCCAGGGATCTACGAGCAGTACTTC.

A single count supports this clone. CDR3 coding DNA: TGTGCCAGCAGTGCCGGGAGGAACACTGAAGCTTTCTTT. This encodes CASSAGRNTEAFF. The chain recombines TRBV2 with TRBJ1-1; D is ambiguous. The CDR3 is 13 amino acids. CDR1 and CDR2 (germline): SNHLY, FYNNEI. Trimming removed 4 bases from V and 1 base from J, with 7 bases in between. The full variable domain, completed using reference TRBV2 and TRBJ1-1, is EPEVTQTPSHQVTQMGQEVILRCVPISNHLYFYWYRQILGQKVEFLVSFYNNEISEKSEIFDDQFSVERPDGSNFTLKIRSTKLEDSAMYFCASSAGRNTEAFFGQGTRLTVV.

V is TRBV7-2 and J is TRBJ2-1; 8 nucleotides agree with TRBD1. Germline loops: CDR1 SGHTA, CDR2 FQGNSA. Losses at the gene ends were 2 bases for V and 4 bases for J; bases not matched to a gene: 4. This CDR3 is 15 amino acids long. DNA for the CDR3: TGTGCCAGCAGCTTACAGGGGGCCGGTTACAATGAGCAGTTCTTC. This sequence encodes CASSLQGAGYNEQFF.

The chain recombines TRBV10-3 with TRBJ1-1, with TRBD1 matching 9 bases. Germline V lookup: CDR1 ENHRY, CDR2 SYGVKD. CDR3 length equals 14 residues. The junction had 8 bases not matched to a gene; V was cut back by 6 bases and J by 6 bases. The CDR3: CAISPRDRDAEAFF. CDR3 DNA: TGTGCCATCAGCCCCCGGGACAGGGACGCTGAAGCTTTCTTT.

The chain is built from TRBV19 and TRBJ2-3; 7 bases match TRBD1. Germline V gene sequence: CDR1 LNHDA, CDR2 SQIVND (reference sequence). This CDR3 spans 16 amino acids. Trimming took 10 bases from V and 5 from J; bases not matched to a gene: 18. The CDR3 here is CATKGAFRGRGDTQYF. The CDR3 bases are TGTGCCACCAAGGGGGCCTTCAGGGGCCGGGGAGATACGCAGTATTTT.